The present entry profiles one TCR beta chain with its context. The method was immunoSEQ multiplex PCR; TCRdb's version includes in-frame clones alone and lacks a portion of them. The sample carries 70,000 to 75,000 clones, roughly 80% recorded once. The sample comes from a study of blood T cell repertoires in COVID-19. V dropped 6 bases and J dropped 0 bases, with 12 bases sitting between them. The CDR3 has 15 amino acids. The germline gives CDR1 SNHLY, CDR2 FYNNEI. J is TRBJ1-5 and V is TRBV2; D is perhaps TRBD1 (6 bases). The TCR comes from a woman aged 55-70 years with acute or convalescent COVID-19. Sequenced material: peripheral blood. The CDR3 DNA is TGTGCCAGCAGCGCGGACAGAAATAGCAATCAGCCCCAGCATTTT. This translates into CASSADRNSNQPQHF. The full variable domain, its missing parts supplied by reference TRBV2 and TRBJ1-5, is EPEVTQTPSHQVTQMGQEVILRCVPISNHLYFYWYRQILGQKVEFLVSFYNNEISEKSEIFDDQFSVERPDGSNFTLKIRSTKLEDSAMYFCASSADRNSNQPQHFGDGTRLSIL.